Listed here are 30 T cell receptor beta chains from one sample, sequenced in a study of shared clonotypes between healthy human individuals. Naivety among CD8 cells was defined by CD45RO negativity and positive CCR7 selection, thereby excluding terminally differentiated effector memory CD45RA+ cells. Method: immunoSEQ multiplex PCR; TCRdb's copy keeps in-frame clones and lacks some. The sample yields under 850,000 clones, 80% to 95% seen once. What was sequenced was naive CD8+ T cells sorted from blood. The receptors come from a man aged 30 to 39 in good health.

CDR3 sequence reads: CASGGGKTGEDDTEAFF. As DNA, the CDR3 is TGCGCCAGCGGGGGGGGAAAAACAGGGGAAGACGACACTGAAGCTTTCTTT. The chain carries TRBV10-1 and TRBJ1-1, with 7 bases lining up with TRBD1. Germline V CDR1 and CDR2: WNHNN, SYGVQD (reference sequence). The V gene end was trimmed by 8 bases and the J gene end by 3 bases; junction bases not matched to a gene: 18. The CDR3 loop spans 17 amino acids.

The gene calls are TRBV6-5 and TRBJ1-4; no clear D. V lost 4 bases, J lost 3 bases, and 15 bases lay in between. Germline V gives CDR1 MNHEY, CDR2 SVGAGI. The CDR3 is made up of 16 amino acids. The CDR3 DNA reads as TGTGCCAGCAGTTCTCAAAGGGAGGGAGCTAATGAAAAACTGTTTTTT. This codes for CASSSQREGANEKLFF.

This clone came up once. The V call is TRBV9, the J call TRBJ2-4; D remains unclear. Germline V gives CDR1 SGDLS, CDR2 YYNGEE. The CDR3 covers 15 residues. Trimming pared 0 bases from V and 8 bases from J, leaving 15 bases between. For the CDR3, the DNA is TGTGCCAGCAGCGTAGACCCCGCTAGGGCGGACATTCAGTACTTC. Its translation: CASSVDPARADIQYF.

V gene TRBV7-2 combines with J gene TRBJ1-4; no firm D call. The germline V gene has CDR1 SGHTA and CDR2 FQGNSA. V gave up 5 bases and J gave up 5 bases, with 12 bases separating them. The CDR3 extends over 14 amino acids. As DNA, the CDR3 is TGTGCCAGCAGCCCGAGGGTTCGGAATGAAAAACTGTTTTTT. It yields the protein CASSPRVRNEKLFF.

The chain links TRBV4-1 to TRBJ2-1, with 7 bases matching TRBD2. The CDR3 is 13 residues long. Germline V gene data show CDR1 as MGHRA and CDR2 as YSYEKL. V was pared by 3 bases and J by 10 bases, with 6 bases of the junction left unmatched. CDR3 loop: CASSQVTSDEQFF. In DNA form, the CDR3 reads TGCGCCAGCAGCCAGGTAACTAGCGACGAGCAGTTCTTC.

The gene calls are TRBV4-1 and TRBJ1-5; 9 bases fit TRBD1. This CDR3 comprises 14 residues. CDR1 and CDR2 from the germline V gene are MGHRA and YSYEKL. V shed 4 bases, J shed 6 bases, and the junction held 4 bases outside the gene matches. The CDR3 sequence is CASSLTGGVQPQHF. In nucleotides, the CDR3 is TGCGCCAGCAGCCTTACAGGGGGCGTTCAGCCCCAGCATTTT.

The rearrangement uses TRBV11-2 and TRBJ2-4, with 8 bases aligning to TRBD1. V trimming: 2 bases; J trimming: 3 bases; junction bases outside the gene matches: 3. Looked up from germline, CDR1 is SGHAT and CDR2 is FQNNGV. This CDR3 comprises 15 residues. For the CDR3, the DNA is TGTGCCAGCAGCTTATACAGGGGGTTCAAAAACATTCAGTACTTC. Residues: CASSLYRGFKNIQYF.

This chain joins TRBV7-9 and TRBJ2-1; D may match TRBD1 or TRBD2 (5 bases each). Germline V CDR1 and CDR2: SEHNR, FQNEAQ (reference sequence). V was trimmed by 0 bases and J by 7 bases, leaving 13 bases between them. The CDR3 contains 15 residues. The CDR3 DNA follows: TGTGCCAGCAGCTTAGCTCAGGGAGTTAGGAATGAGCAGTTCTTC. It is translated as CASSLAQGVRNEQFF.

This clone has just one count. The V call is TRBV7-2, the J call TRBJ1-2; D is unclear. This CDR3 comprises 14 residues. The germline V gene encodes CDR1 SGHTA and CDR2 FQGNSA. With 0 bases removed from V and 5 bases from J, the gap between germline ends came to 10 bases. The CDR3 sequence: CASSLAPPQYGYTF. The CDR3 nucleotides read TGTGCCAGCAGCTTAGCCCCACCTCAGTATGGCTACACCTTC.

The rearrangement joins TRBV29-1 to TRBJ1-2; D is unclear. V dropped 2 bases and J dropped 7 bases, with 8 bases sitting between them. CDR1 and CDR2 (germline): SQVTM, ANQGSEA. The CDR3 length is 11 residues. The CDR3 region has the DNA TGCAGCGTTGAACTACAGACTGGCTACACCTTC. This codes for CSVELQTGYTF. The full variable domain, with the rest looked up from reference TRBV29-1 and TRBJ1-2, is SAVISQKPSRDICQRGTSLTIQCQVDSQVTMMFWYRQQPGQSLTLIATANQGSEATYESGFVIDKFPISRPNLTFSTLTVSNMSPEDSSIYLCSVELQTGYTFGSGTRLTVV.

For the CDR3, the DNA is TGTGCCAGCTCACCTGGGGAGATAGGACAGGGCCGTGAGACCCAGTACTTC. Protein product: CASSPGEIGQGRETQYF. The rearrangement uses TRBV18 and TRBJ2-5; 8 nucleotides agree with TRBD1. The germline V gene encodes CDR1 KGHSH and CDR2 LQKENI. This CDR3 is 17 amino acids long. Trimming at V came to 3 bases and at J to 5 bases, leaving 14 bases not matched to a gene. The full variable domain, completed using reference TRBV18 and TRBJ2-5, is NAGVMQNPRHLVRRRGQEARLRCSPMKGHSHVYWYRQLPEEGLKFMVYLQKENIIDESGMPKERFSAEFPKEGPSILRIQQVVRGDSAAYFCASSPGEIGQGRETQYFGPGTRLLVL.

The rearrangement joins TRBV13 to TRBJ2-1, with 10 bases identical to TRBD2. Germline loops: CDR1 PRHDT, CDR2 FYEKMQ (reference sequence). Trimming took 5 bases from V and 5 from J; bases not matched to a gene: 9. The CDR3 has 16 amino acids. CDR3 residues: CASSLGSGLAHNEQFF. Written as DNA, the CDR3 is TGTGCCAGCAGCCTCGGTTCGGGACTAGCGCACAATGAGCAGTTCTTC.

The V and J genes are TRBV7-9 and TRBJ2-1, with a tentative D call TRBD1 (5 bases). CDR1 is SEHNR and CDR2 is FQNEAQ in the germline V gene (reference sequence). This CDR3 region has 12 residues. V was trimmed by 1 base and J by 13 bases, leaving 11 bases between them. This CDR3 reads CASSLESRAQFF. DNA of the CDR3: TGTGCCAGCAGCTTAGAGTCCAGGGCACAGTTCTTC.

This clone appeared once. J is TRBJ2-2 and V is TRBV5-5; a weak D match, TRBD2 (6 bases). This CDR3 is built from 15 residues. The germline V and J ends were trimmed by 6 bases and 3 bases, with 15 bases remaining between them. Germline V lookup: CDR1 SGHKS, CDR2 YYEKEE (reference sequence). In DNA, the CDR3 is TGTGCCAGCAAATGGGAGCGGGTCGACACCGGGGAGCTGTTTTTT. Its protein product is CASKWERVDTGELFF.

A remark on this clone: One end of the junction does not line up with germline, which may come from a read error. The J gene is TRBJ2-3, the V gene TRBV7-8, with D possibly TRBD2 on 6 matching bases. CDR1 is SGHVS, CDR2 FQNEAQ, per germline. The CDR3 is 15 amino acids. Here the CDR3 reads CASSLAATSTDTQYF. The CDR3 nucleotides read TGTGCCAGCAGTTTAGCGGCCACTAGCACAGATACGCAGTATTTT.

The chain recombines TRBV11-2 with TRBJ2-1; 8 bases line up with TRBD2. CDR1 SGHAT and CDR2 FQNNGV come from the germline V gene. The V and J ends lost 5 bases and 8 bases, in that order; junction bases with no gene match: 11. This CDR3 is 15 amino acids long. This CDR3 reads CASSLGSGKFDEQFF. CDR3 nucleotides: TGTGCCAGCAGCCTGGGTAGCGGGAAATTTGATGAGCAGTTCTTC. Combining the CDR3 with reference TRBV11-2 and TRBJ2-1 gives the whole variable domain EAGVAQSPRYKIIEKRQSVAFWCNPISGHATLYWYQQILGQGPKLLIQFQNNGVVDDSQLPKDRFSAERLKGVDSTLKIQPAKLEDSAVYLCASSLGSGKFDEQFFGPGTRLTVL.

V gene TRBV7-9 combines with J gene TRBJ2-7; a possible D gene is TRBD2 (6 bases). Germline V gene sequence: CDR1 SEHNR, CDR2 FQNEAQ (reference sequence). There are 15 residues in the CDR3. Trimming removed 7 bases from V and 0 bases from J, with 16 bases in between. The CDR3 reads CASTPGGLRSYEQYF. DNA of the CDR3: TGTGCCAGCACCCCCGGAGGGCTGCGCTCCTACGAGCAGTACTTC.

The chain carries TRBV28 and TRBJ2-7, with TRBD1 matching over 10 bases. The germline gives CDR1 MDHEN, CDR2 SYDVKM. The CDR3 is made up of 14 amino acids. The trim removed 5 bases at V and 2 bases at J, leaving 3 bases unmatched. In DNA form, the CDR3 reads TGTGCCAGCAGTCGGGACAGGGGACCCTACGAGCAGTACTTC. It codes for CASSRDRGPYEQYF.

This clone was observed a few times. Other DNA sequences within the sample encode an identical CDR3. The chain employs TRBV27 and TRBJ2-7; TRBD1 matches at 7 bases. This CDR3 is built from 13 residues. From germline, CDR1 is MNHEY and CDR2 SMNVEV (reference sequence). V lost 4 bases to trimming and J lost 3 bases; unmatched junction nucleotides: 3. The chain's CDR3 is CASSSGGIYEQYF. The CDR3 DNA reads TGTGCCAGCAGTTCAGGGGGAATCTACGAGCAGTACTTC.

The CDR3 DNA follows: TGTGCCAGCAGCCAAGAATCTCTGGGAACAGGGGATGGGAGCTACACCTTC. This translates into CASSQESLGTGDGSYTF. This rearrangement joins TRBV14 to TRBJ1-2, with 7 nucleotides matching TRBD1. The V and J ends lost 0 bases and 9 bases, in that order; junction bases with no gene match: 16. In germline, CDR1 is SGHDN, CDR2 FVKESK. This CDR3 is built from 17 residues.

The J gene is TRBJ1-4, the V gene TRBV7-9; possible D gene TRBD1, 6 bases. Trimming left V 5 bases short and J 7 bases short, with 29 bases between. Per the germline V gene, CDR1 is SEHNR and CDR2 is FQNEAQ (reference sequence). This CDR3 comprises 19 residues. The CDR3 coding sequence is TGTGCCAGCAGCCTTATGGAAGGCCGTGCCGGGACAAGCGTTGAAAAACTGTTTTTT. Translation: CASSLMEGRAGTSVEKLFF.

The chain couples TRBV10-3 to TRBJ2-3; 8 bases agree with TRBD2. Germline values: CDR1 ENHRY, CDR2 SYGVKD. The junction had 24 bases not matched to a gene; V was cut back by 0 bases and J by 4 bases. The CDR3 length is 22 residues. The CDR3: CAISESAGALPPGGRWADTQYF. The CDR3 DNA reads as TGTGCCATCAGTGAGTCCGCTGGCGCACTACCGCCTGGCGGGAGGTGGGCAGATACGCAGTATTTT.

Regarding this clone: This may be a read error, as it is one base from a much larger clone. V is TRBV28 and J is TRBJ2-5; D unclear. This CDR3 region has 14 residues. Germline V lookup: CDR1 MDHEN, CDR2 SYDVKM. The CDR3 region is CVSSPVLRQETQYF. The CDR3 DNA follows: TGTGTCAGCAGCCCCGTCCTCCGGCAAGAGACCCAGTACTTC.

This clone was observed once. The chain combines TRBV7-8 with TRBJ1-2; TRBD1 matches 10 bases. The CDR3 sequence is 18 residues long. CDR1 and CDR2 (germline): SGHVS, FQNEAQ. Trimming took 0 bases from V and 2 from J; bases not matched to a gene: 9. The CDR3 reads CASSLAARQGAGNYGYTF. The CDR3 DNA sequence: TGTGCCAGCAGCTTAGCGGCGAGACAGGGGGCCGGCAACTATGGCTACACCTTC.

A remark on this clone: The germline gene is not matched at one end of the junction; a read error may be the cause. The chain uses TRBV10-2 and TRBJ1-1; D unclear. From germline, CDR1 is WSHSY and CDR2 SAAADI. This CDR3 contains 13 residues. The CDR3 spells CASTEGAGTEAFF. CDR3 nucleotides: TGCGCCAGCACTGAGGGAGCTGGGACTGAAGCTTTCTTT.

The chain links TRBV7-6 to TRBJ2-7, with TRBD1 identical over 9 bases. Per the germline V gene, CDR1 is SGHVS and CDR2 is FNYEAQ. V shed 5 bases, J shed 6 bases, and the junction held 5 bases outside the gene matches. The CDR3 has 13 residues. The CDR3: CASSVGQGGEQYF. In DNA, the CDR3 is TGTGCCAGCAGCGTGGGACAGGGCGGCGAGCAGTACTTC.

V usage is TRBV6-1 and J usage is TRBJ2-2, with 7 bases that match TRBD1. The germline gives CDR1 MNHNS, CDR2 SASEGT. The V segment lost 1 base and the J segment 6 bases; nucleotides outside the gene matches: 5. The CDR3 has 15 amino acids. CDR3 nucleotides: TGTGCCAGCAGTGAAGACAGGGGAAGTCCCGGGGAGCTGTTTTTT. Amino acid sequence: CASSEDRGSPGELFF.

The table lists this clone with a few counts. The chain joins TRBV14 to TRBJ2-5; D call uncertain. CDR3 length equals 14 residues. Per the germline V gene, CDR1 is SGHDN and CDR2 is FVKESK. Trimming stripped 0 bases from V and 5 bases from J, with 10 bases between. The CDR3 spells CASSQDFGMETQYF. CDR3 coding DNA: TGTGCCAGCAGCCAAGATTTTGGGATGGAGACCCAGTACTTC.

This chain uses TRBV19 with TRBJ1-1; D is ambiguous. Germline CDR1 reads LNHDA; CDR2 reads SQIVND (reference sequence). There are 14 residues in the CDR3. V was cut by 0 bases and J by 6 bases, with 11 bases left in between. CDR3 coding DNA: TGTGCCAGTAGTATAGAACATGAGGTCCCTGAAGCTTTCTTT. It codes for CASSIEHEVPEAFF.

This clone showed up just once. The rearrangement uses TRBV5-4 and TRBJ2-5; D is possibly TRBD1 (6 bases). Between the trimmed V and J ends, which lost 1 base and 7 bases, there was a span of 20 bases. This CDR3 contains 16 residues. The germline V gene encodes CDR1 SGHNT and CDR2 YYREEE (reference sequence). The CDR3 coding sequence is TGTGCCAGCAGCTTGAAAATGCAGGGGCTAGCTGTGACCCAGTACTTC. Its translation: CASSLKMQGLAVTQYF.